A single sample is the source of the 14 T cell receptor beta chains below, sequenced in a study of response to subunit inactivated influenza vaccine. TCRdb recomputed calls from the RT-PCR reads with MiXCR, one row per CDR3 protein. The sample shows roughly 760,000 distinct CDR3 sequences, around 21% of them seen only once. The sample here was PBMCs from blood, taken more than 4 days after vaccination. Receptors originate from a man aged 45 to 65 who received an inactivated influenza vaccine.

V is TRBV29-1 and J is TRBJ2-1; tentatively, D is TRBD1 or TRBD2 (6 bases each). This CDR3 comprises 13 residues. Germline V lookup: CDR1 SQVTM, CDR2 ANQGSEA. This chain's CDR3 is CRGGGVSYNEQFF. The CDR3 DNA follows: TGCCGTGGAGGGGGAGTCTCCTACAATGAGCAGTTCTTC.

V gene TRBV4-2 combines with J gene TRBJ2-1; D call uncertain. With 0 bases removed from V and 10 bases from J, the gap between germline ends came to 13 bases. The CDR3 totals 14 residues. Germline values: CDR1 LGHNA, CDR2 YNFKEQ. CDR3 sequence: CASSQDAKESEQFF. Here the CDR3 DNA reads TGTGCCAGCAGCCAAGATGCTAAGGAAAGCGAGCAGTTCTTC.

This clonotype was found a few times. This CDR3 is CASSQWTGEKLFF. The CDR3 DNA reads TGTGCCAGCTCACAATGGACAGGTGAAAAACTGTTTTTT. The chain couples TRBV18 to TRBJ1-4, with TRBD1 matching 7 bases. Germline V lookup: CDR1 KGHSH, CDR2 LQKENI. With V trimmed by 4 bases and J by 7 bases, 3 bases remained unmatched. This CDR3 comprises 13 residues.

This clonotype appeared a few times. The V call is TRBV10-3, the J call TRBJ1-1; maybe TRBD1 (6 bases). V was trimmed by 0 bases and J by 9 bases, leaving 14 bases between them. Germline-derived CDR1 and CDR2 are ENHRY and SYGVKD. The length of the CDR3 is 14 residues. The CDR3 bases are TGTGCCATCAGTGAGTCGGTAATAGGGGGAAAAGCTTTCTTT. Translating gives CAISESVIGGKAFF.

V is TRBV5-1 and J is TRBJ2-1; the D call may be TRBD1 or TRBD2 (5 bases each). CDR1 is SGHRS, CDR2 YFSETQ, per germline. The germline V and J ends were trimmed by 1 base and 5 bases, with 10 bases remaining between them. This CDR3 comprises 14 residues. The CDR3 DNA reads TGCGCCAGCAGCTTGATGGGGACGAACAATGAGCAGTTCTTC. Translated, it gives CASSLMGTNNEQFF.

This chain connects TRBV25-1 to TRBJ2-7; 12 bases match TRBD1. V lost 1 base to trimming and J lost 7 bases; unmatched junction nucleotides: 5. The V gene's germline CDR1 is MGHDK and CDR2 SYGVNS. The CDR3 is made up of 15 amino acids. The CDR3 DNA follows: TGTGCCAGCAGTGAATTGGGACAGGGGGCAGGGGAGCAGTACTTC. This translates into CASSELGQGAGEQYF.

This clonotype was recorded at least ten times. The gene calls are TRBV7-9 and TRBJ2-7; tentatively, D is TRBD1 (6 bases). V lost 1 base and J lost 3, with 10 bases in between. The germline V gene has CDR1 SEHNR and CDR2 FQNEAQ (reference sequence). CDR3 length: 14 amino acids. In nucleotides, the CDR3 is TGTGCCAGCAGCTTAGGGACAGAATTCTACGAGCAGTACTTC. Translation gives CASSLGTEFYEQYF.

Remarks on this clonotype: With a much larger clone just one base away, this may be a read error. This chain connects TRBV12-3 or TRBV12-4 to TRBJ2-2; no clear D. V lost 7 bases, J lost 2 bases, and 5 bases lay in between. The CDR3 runs 12 residues. CDR3 nucleotide sequence: TGTGCCAGCACCATCAACACCGGGGAGCTGTTTTTT. Its translation is CASTINTGELFF.

This clonotype showed up just a few times. The chain is built from TRBV20-1 and TRBJ2-1; D gene unclear. The length of the CDR3 is 10 residues. With 4 bases removed from V and 5 bases from J, the gap between germline ends came to 3 bases. Per the germline V gene, CDR1 is DFQATT and CDR2 is SNEGSKA (reference sequence). The CDR3 DNA sequence: TGCAGTGCTACGGACAATGAGCAGTTCTTC. Its translation: CSATDNEQFF.

J is TRBJ2-6 and V is TRBV5-1; D unclear. Germline V gene lookup returns CDR1 SGHRS and CDR2 YFSETQ. CDR3 length equals 15 residues. V was clipped by 4 bases and J by 0 bases, with 8 bases between them. The CDR3, as DNA: TGCGCCAGCAGCAATAGGACCTCTGGGGCCAACGTCCTGACTTTC. Translated, it gives CASSNRTSGANVLTF.

This clonotype was observed a handful of times. The chain carries TRBV12-3 or TRBV12-4 and TRBJ2-1; D uncertain. The CDR3 has 12 amino acids. Trimming removed 5 bases at V and 8 bases at J, with 10 bases between. The CDR3 here is CASSPDGDEQFF. The CDR3 bases are TGTGCCAGCAGTCCAGATGGGGATGAGCAGTTCTTC.

J is TRBJ2-1 and V is TRBV25-1; TRBD1 agrees at 8 bases. The CDR3 consists of 11 residues. V dropped 9 bases and J dropped 10; count of bases not matched to a gene: 5. The V gene's germline CDR1 is MGHDK and CDR2 SYGVNS. CDR3: CASDRGGEQFF. As DNA, the CDR3 is TGTGCCAGTGACAGGGGCGGGGAGCAGTTCTTC. Variable domain in full (rest from reference TRBV25-1 and TRBJ2-1): EADIYQTPRYLVIGTGKKITLECSQTMGHDKMYWYQQDPGMELHLIHYSYGVNSTEKGDLSSESTVSRIRTEHFPLTLESARPSHTSQYLCASDRGGEQFFGPGTRLTVL.

This clonotype was detected only a few times. The chain links TRBV4-2 to TRBJ1-2; D is possibly TRBD1 (6 bases). Trimming took off 0 bases at V and 2 bases at J, with 19 bases between the two ends. The CDR3 is made up of 18 amino acids. Per the germline V gene, CDR1 is LGHNA and CDR2 is YNFKEQ. CDR3 coding DNA: TGTGCCAGCAGCCAAGAAGGGCCCGCACAGGGCCCCAACTATGGCTACACCTTC. Protein sequence: CASSQEGPAQGPNYGYTF.

This clonotype has a handful of counts. V usage is TRBV11-2 and J usage is TRBJ2-2, with TRBD2 matching 12 bases. Germline CDR1 is SGHAT and CDR2 is FQNNGV. V gave up 1 base and J gave up 2 bases; unmatched junction bases: 5. This CDR3 has 18 residues. Here the CDR3 reads CASSLVTSGGGNTGELFF. The CDR3 nucleotides read TGTGCCAGCAGCTTAGTGACTAGCGGGGGCGGAAACACCGGGGAGCTGTTTTTT.